What follows describes a single T cell receptor beta chain. Its antigen is not identified. The data stem from a study of cytomegalovirus exposure and HLA in healthy donors. V was cut by 6 bases and J by 9 bases, with 17 bases left in between. The CDR3 has 13 amino acids. Germline CDR1 reads MNHEY; CDR2 reads SVGAGI. The PCR contained 60 Vbeta and 13 Jbeta primers. The data were produced by immunoSEQ multiplex PCR, yet TCRdb's version contains in-frame clones alone and is incomplete. The table has about 140,000 clones, 75% seen once. Study observations and caveats: In a later analysis, at a false discovery rate of 0.05, fewer than 20,000 TCR beta sequences matched HLA alleles.

The rearrangement links TRBV6-5 to TRBJ1-1; D remains ambiguous. The sequenced material came from PBMCs. This receptor was identified in a man in his forties or fifties in good health and CMV-seronegative. CDR3 nucleotides: TGTGCCAGCAGGGCCCCGGGTTACCTGAAAGCTTTCTTT. Its protein product is CASRAPGYLKAFF.